The 23 T cell receptor beta chains presented below share a single source sample, sequenced in a study of blood T cell repertoires in COVID-19. The table came from immunoSEQ multiplex PCR; TCRdb's copy has only in-frame clones and leaves some out. The sample includes fewer than 250,000 clones, roughly 89% of them seen just once. Sequenced: PBMCs or T cells enriched from blood (not recorded which). The receptors stem from a man aged 30 to 45 who had been exposed to COVID-19.

The chain uses TRBV12-3 or TRBV12-4 and TRBJ2-7; D gene unclear. Trimming took off 5 bases at V and 0 bases at J, with 5 bases between the two ends. This CDR3 has 12 residues. This CDR3 is CASSINSYEQYF. CDR3 bases: TGTGCCAGCAGTATAAACTCCTACGAGCAGTACTTC.

This clone was counted a single time. The chain recombines TRBV5-1 with TRBJ2-3, with 11 bases aligning to TRBD2. In germline, CDR1 is SGHRS, CDR2 YFSETQ. V gave up 2 bases and J gave up 11 bases; unmatched junction bases: 10. This CDR3 region has 15 residues. The chain's CDR3 is CASSFGNPGLAGQYF. The CDR3 nucleotides read TGCGCCAGCAGCTTTGGTAATCCTGGACTAGCGGGGCAGTATTTT.

The CDR3 here is CASSQEPRNTEAFF. CDR3 sequence (DNA): TGTGCCAGCAGCCAAGAACCGAGAAACACTGAAGCTTTCTTT. The J gene is TRBJ1-1, the V gene TRBV3-1 (or the pseudogene TRBV3-2); unclear D gene. The CDR3 runs to 14 residues. Germline-derived CDR1 and CDR2 are LGHDT and YNNKEL (reference sequence). Trimming pared 0 bases from V and 2 bases from J, leaving 7 bases between.

The gene calls are TRBV5-1 and TRBJ2-7; D is unresolved. Looked up from germline, CDR1 is SGHRS and CDR2 is YFSETQ. The V end lost 0 bases, the J end lost 3 bases, and 13 bases lay between the germline ends. The CDR3 runs to 15 residues. The CDR3 region has the DNA TGCGCCAGCAGCTTGGAGCTCAATAATAACTACGAGCAGTACTTC. Translating gives CASSLELNNNYEQYF.

This clone was seen a few times. This chain uses TRBV2 with TRBJ2-1; D unclear. This CDR3 is built from 14 residues. Germline CDR1 and CDR2: SNHLY and FYNNEI. V was trimmed by 5 bases and J by 4 bases, leaving 12 bases between them. For the CDR3, the DNA is TGTGCCAGCAGTCCGTTCGGTCCTTACAATGAGCAGTTCTTC. Residues: CASSPFGPYNEQFF. Based on the CDR3 plus reference TRBV2 and TRBJ2-1, the full variable domain is EPEVTQTPSHQVTQMGQEVILRCVPISNHLYFYWYRQILGQKVEFLVSFYNNEISEKSEIFDDQFSVERPDGSNFTLKIRSTKLEDSAMYFCASSPFGPYNEQFFGPGTRLTVL.

This sequence joins TRBV11-2 and TRBJ1-1; D remains unclear. The V gene's germline CDR1 is SGHAT and CDR2 FQNNGV. The CDR3 sequence is 12 residues long. V was cut by 6 bases and J by 0 bases, with 5 bases left in between. This CDR3 reads CASRRLNTEAFF. The CDR3 DNA is TGTGCCAGCAGGCGGTTGAACACTGAAGCTTTCTTT.

This clone was seen just once. This chain links TRBV6-5 with TRBJ2-6, with D possibly TRBD1 on 6 matching bases. Trimming removed 5 bases at V and 2 bases at J, with 10 bases between. Germline V lookup: CDR1 MNHEY, CDR2 SVGAGI. This CDR3 is built from 15 residues. This CDR3 is CASSHRDAGANVLTF. The CDR3 DNA reads TGTGCCAGCAGTCACAGGGACGCTGGGGCCAACGTCCTGACTTTC.

This chain uses TRBV19 with TRBJ1-6; D remains ambiguous. V was cut by 3 bases and J by 2 bases, with 11 bases left in between. The CDR3 has 16 amino acids. CDR1 and CDR2 from the germline V gene are LNHDA and SQIVND (reference sequence). This chain's CDR3 is CASSMSTATYNSPLHF. The CDR3 DNA reads as TGTGCCAGTAGTATGAGCACAGCAACCTATAATTCACCCCTCCACTTT.

The chain joins TRBV4-3 to TRBJ1-6, with unresolved D. V lost 5 bases to trimming and J lost 7 bases, with 12 bases between them. Germline V gives CDR1 LGHNA, CDR2 YSLEER. CDR3 size: 14 residues. The CDR3 nucleotides are TGCGCCAGCAGCTCAGCGGTTTGGAATTCACCCCTCCACTTT. As protein: CASSSAVWNSPLHF.

This chain links TRBV7-9 with TRBJ2-3; possibly TRBD2 for D (6 bases). The CDR3 runs to 14 residues. V lost 5 bases, J lost 4 bases, and 13 bases lay in between. Germline V gene lookup returns CDR1 SEHNR and CDR2 FQNEAQ (reference sequence). The CDR3 nucleotides are TGTGCCAGCAGCGTTCTAGCGATGGCAGATACGCAGTATTTT. It translates to CASSVLAMADTQYF. The whole variable domain, filled in from reference TRBV7-9 and TRBJ2-3, reads DTGVSQNPRHKITKRGQNVTFRCDPISEHNRLYWYRQTLGQGPEFLTYFQNEAQLEKSRLLSDRFSAERPKGSFSTLEIQRTEQGDSAMYLCASSVLAMADTQYFGPGTRLTVL.

J is TRBJ1-2 and V is TRBV30; D not resolved. Germline lookup yields CDR1 GTSNPN and CDR2 SVGIG (reference sequence). This CDR3 spans 12 amino acids. V dropped 3 bases and J dropped 6 bases, with 11 bases sitting between them. CDR3 protein: CAWSGRADGYTF. The DNA of the CDR3 is TGTGCCTGGAGCGGGAGAGCCGATGGCTACACCTTC.

CDR3 DNA: TGTGCCAGCAGGGCTCGACGGGATTCCTATGGCTACACCTTC. Protein: CASRARRDSYGYTF. This chain connects TRBV6-5 to TRBJ1-2, with no clear D. V lost 6 bases and J lost 4, with 15 bases in between. This CDR3 region has 14 residues. CDR1 and CDR2 (germline): MNHEY, SVGAGI.

V and J are TRBV15 and TRBJ2-7; a weak D match, TRBD2 (5 bases). The CDR3 covers 14 residues. Germline CDR1 reads LNHNV; CDR2 reads YYDKDF (reference sequence). The V end lost 3 bases, the J end lost 2 bases, and 11 bases lay between the germline ends. DNA for the CDR3: TGTGCCACCAGCAGCCTCGGACTTCCCTACGAGCAGTACTTC. Its translation: CATSSLGLPYEQYF. The full variable domain, with the rest looked up from reference TRBV15 and TRBJ2-7, is DAMVIQNPRYQVTQFGKPVTLSCSQTLNHNVMYWYQQKSSQAPKLLFHYYDKDFNNEADTPDNFQSRRPNTSFCFLDIRSPGLGDTAMYLCATSSLGLPYEQYFGPGTRLTVT.

CDR3 sequence (DNA): TGTGCCAGCAGCGTCCCGGGGGGGGGCAACACCGGGGAGCTGTTTTTT. Protein sequence: CASSVPGGGNTGELFF. The chain uses TRBV9 and TRBJ2-2; 8 bases are a match to TRBD2. V lost 2 bases, J lost 2 bases, and 5 bases stayed unmatched. Germline CDR1 SGDLS, CDR2 YYNGEE. The CDR3 runs 16 residues.

V and J are TRBV5-1 and TRBJ2-7, with a tentative D call TRBD2 (5 bases). Germline CDR1 reads SGHRS; CDR2 reads YFSETQ. The V end lost 3 bases, the J end lost 3 bases, and 13 bases lay between the germline ends. The CDR3 spans 14 residues. The CDR3 DNA is TGCGCCAGCAGCTCTTTCCCAGGACTCTACGAGCAGTACTTC. Its protein product is CASSSFPGLYEQYF.

The gene calls are TRBV7-8 and TRBJ1-4, with D possibly being TRBD1 (6 bases). In germline, CDR1 is SGHVS, CDR2 FQNEAQ. V was trimmed by 5 bases and J by 0 bases, leaving 13 bases between them. The CDR3 loop spans 16 amino acids. CDR3 nucleotides: TGTGCCAGCAGCAAACAGGGTGCCTCAACTAATGAAAAACTGTTTTTT. Translation gives CASSKQGASTNEKLFF.

V usage is TRBV5-6 and J usage is TRBJ1-6; 9 bases align to TRBD1. The V segment lost 4 bases and the J segment 7 bases; nucleotides outside the gene matches: 3. The V gene's germline CDR1 is SGHDT and CDR2 YYEEEE. The CDR3 length is 14 residues. The CDR3 DNA is TGTGCCAGCAGCACGGGACAGGGCAATTCACCCCTCCACTTT. Amino acid sequence: CASSTGQGNSPLHF.

The V call is TRBV18, the J call TRBJ2-7; 8 bases align to TRBD1. Germline V CDR1 and CDR2: KGHSH, LQKENI. This CDR3 comprises 15 residues. V gave up 3 bases and J gave up 1 base; unmatched junction bases: 5. This CDR3 reads CASSPSRDRSYEQYF. CDR3 nucleotides: TGTGCCAGCTCACCGTCTCGGGACAGGTCCTACGAGCAGTACTTC.

A single count supports this clone. The chain links TRBV10-1 to TRBJ2-7; possible D gene TRBD2, 5 bases. Trimming shortened V by 6 bases and J by 10 bases, and 10 bases separated the two germline ends. The CDR3 totals 10 residues. Germline CDR1 is WNHNN and CDR2 is SYGVQD (reference sequence). CDR3 in amino acids: CASRTGSQYF. In DNA, the CDR3 is TGCGCCAGCAGGACGGGGTCCCAGTACTTC.

V usage is TRBV27 and J usage is TRBJ1-2; the match to TRBD1 covers 7 bases. Unmatched junction bases numbered 8, after V lost 5 bases and J lost 2 bases. The CDR3 runs to 15 residues. Germline CDR1 and CDR2: MNHEY and SMNVEV (reference sequence). The CDR3 nucleotides are TGTGCCAGCAGTCCCCGGACAGGACCAAACTATGGCTACACCTTC. Its translation: CASSPRTGPNYGYTF.

With regard to this clone: Within the sample, other DNA sequences also encode this same CDR3. V and J are TRBV3-1 (or the pseudogene TRBV3-2) and TRBJ2-7; D might be TRBD2 (6 bases). Looked up from germline, CDR1 is LGHDT and CDR2 is YNNKEL (reference sequence). V was trimmed by 1 base and J by 6 bases, leaving 10 bases between them. The CDR3 covers 13 residues. Here the CDR3 reads CASSQGRGVEQYF. The CDR3 coding sequence is TGTGCCAGCAGCCAAGGGCGCGGGGTCGAGCAGTACTTC.

This chain uses TRBV13 with TRBJ1-6, with D uncertain. The ends were cut back, 5 bases at V and 3 bases at J, with 17 bases in the middle. This CDR3 region has 17 residues. Per germline, CDR1 PRHDT and CDR2 FYEKMQ (reference sequence). CDR3 DNA sequence: TGTGCCAGCAGCACGATCCGGGATTTCGACTATAATTCACCCCTCCACTTT. Translated: CASSTIRDFDYNSPLHF.

DNA of the CDR3: TGCAGTGCTAGTCTGACAGTTCAAGAGACCCAGTACTTC. Translation gives CSASLTVQETQYF. The V and J genes are TRBV20-1 and TRBJ2-5; perhaps TRBD1 as D (5 bases). This CDR3 contains 13 residues. The V end was cut by 3 bases, the J end by 2 bases, with 10 bases between. Germline V CDR1 and CDR2: DFQATT, SNEGSKA (reference sequence).